This TCR beta chain comes out of a study of OX40 agonist ivuxolimab in advanced cancers. TCRdb's copy holds only in-frame clones and misses some; the assay was immunoSEQ multiplex PCR. The profile shows 20,000 to 25,000 clones, around 90% of them singletons. The junction had 4 bases not matched to a gene; V was cut back by 7 bases and J by 0 bases. There are 15 residues in the CDR3. Germline assignment: CDR1 MNHEY and CDR2 SMNVEV (reference sequence). Patients with autoimmune history or systemic immunosuppression were excluded. This clonotype was obtained from an adult with an advanced solid tumor such as melanoma, head and neck, liver or kidney cancer. The specimen was CD4+ or CD8+ T cells sorted from blood, collected in a trial of the OX40 agonist ivuxolimab. This chain links TRBV27 with TRBJ2-1; 9 nucleotides agree with TRBD2. CDR3 DNA sequence: TGTGCCAGCACCCGCGGGGGGGACTCCTACAATGAGCAGTTCTTC. Protein product: CASTRGGDSYNEQFF.